This T cell receptor beta chain stems from a study of Ad26.COV2.S vaccination and SARS-CoV-2 variants. The wider study: Among those in the COV1001 Ad26.COV2.S trial arm was the donor.

As for treatment: approximately 18 received Ad26.COV2.S at low or high dose, single or two shots; about 5 received placebo; per-sample allocation not given. Samples analyzed were those drawn on day 63 after the first vaccine or placebo injection. The germline V gene encodes CDR1 MGHDK and CDR2 SYGVNS. This CDR3 region has 15 residues. Trimming cost V 4 bases and J 1 base; bases outside gene matches: 2. Only in-frame clones appear in the TCRdb table, and some are missing; sequencing was by immunoSEQ multiplex PCR. The sample shows about 440,000 clones, 90% of them seen only once. The receptor comes from a person between 18 and 59 years old who received the Ad26.COV2.S COVID-19 vaccine or a placebo. Sequenced here: peripheral blood, sampled in a trial of Ad26.COV2.S vaccine versus placebo. The V call is TRBV25-1, the J call TRBJ2-3; 10 nucleotides align to TRBD2. The CDR3 DNA follows: TGTGCCAGCAGTGTAGGGACTAGCGGCACAGATACGCAGTATTTT. It yields the protein CASSVGTSGTDTQYF.